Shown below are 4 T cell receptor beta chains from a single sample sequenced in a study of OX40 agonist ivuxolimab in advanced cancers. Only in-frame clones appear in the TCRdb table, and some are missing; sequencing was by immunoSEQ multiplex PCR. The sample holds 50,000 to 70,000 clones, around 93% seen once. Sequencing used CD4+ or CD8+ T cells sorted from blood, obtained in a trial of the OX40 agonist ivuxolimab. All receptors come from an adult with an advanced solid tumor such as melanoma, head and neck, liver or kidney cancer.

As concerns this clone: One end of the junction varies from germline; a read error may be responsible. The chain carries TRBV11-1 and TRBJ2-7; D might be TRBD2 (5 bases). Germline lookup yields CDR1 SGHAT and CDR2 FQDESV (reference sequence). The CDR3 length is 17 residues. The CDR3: CASSLAGVGIFVNEQYF. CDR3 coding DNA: TGTGCCAGCAGCCTAGCCGGGGTGGGGATTTTTGTGAACGAGCAGTACTTC.

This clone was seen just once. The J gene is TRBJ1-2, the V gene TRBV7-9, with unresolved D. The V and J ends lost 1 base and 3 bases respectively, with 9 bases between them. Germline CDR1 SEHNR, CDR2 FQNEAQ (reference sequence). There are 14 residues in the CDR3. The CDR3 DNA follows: TGTGCCAGCAGCTTAGGGGAAGGGTACTATGGCTACACCTTC. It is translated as CASSLGEGYYGYTF.

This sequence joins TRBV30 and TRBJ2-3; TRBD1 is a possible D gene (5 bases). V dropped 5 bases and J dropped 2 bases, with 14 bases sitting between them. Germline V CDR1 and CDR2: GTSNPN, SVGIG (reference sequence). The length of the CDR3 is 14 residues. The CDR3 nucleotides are TGTGCCTGGGAGACAGCTACTACCACAGATACGCAGTATTTT. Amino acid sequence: CAWETATTTDTQYF.

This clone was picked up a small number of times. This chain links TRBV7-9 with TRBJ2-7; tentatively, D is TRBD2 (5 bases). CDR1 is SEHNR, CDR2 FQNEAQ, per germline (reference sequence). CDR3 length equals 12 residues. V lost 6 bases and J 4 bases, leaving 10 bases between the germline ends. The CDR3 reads CASSSGIYEQYF. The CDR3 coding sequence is TGTGCCAGCAGTTCGGGGATATACGAGCAGTACTTC. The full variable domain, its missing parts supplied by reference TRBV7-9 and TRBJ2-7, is DTGVSQNPRHKITKRGQNVTFRCDPISEHNRLYWYRQTLGQGPEFLTYFQNEAQLEKSRLLSDRFSAERPKGSFSTLEIQRTEQGDSAMYLCASSSGIYEQYFGPGTRLTVT.